These 25 T cell receptor beta chains were sequenced from one sample in a study of identical twins. MiXCR, applied by TCRdb to the 5' RACE reads, yields one record per CDR3 protein. The repertoire holds 600,000 to 850,000 distinct CDR3 sequences, with approximately 18% as singletons. These data also featured in a second study, about T cells expressing NK-cell markers.

Sequenced material: PBMCs. Every receptor here comes from a woman between 18 and 29 years old in good health.

This clonotype turned up a few times. The chain couples TRBV10-3 to TRBJ2-7; maybe TRBD1 (6 bases). Germline lookup yields CDR1 ENHRY and CDR2 SYGVKD. The CDR3 sequence is 15 residues long. Trimming took off 6 bases at V and 2 bases at J, with 17 bases between the two ends. CDR3 protein: CAISYYRVSAYEQYF. The CDR3 DNA is TGTGCCATCAGCTACTACAGGGTTAGCGCCTACGAGCAGTACTTC.

This clonotype was detected only a few times. The chain has TRBV23-1 and TRBJ2-1, with 11 bases matching TRBD2. TRBV23-1 is given ORF status, its function remaining uncertain. The CDR3 contains 15 residues. With V trimmed by 9 bases and J by 9 bases, 13 bases remained unmatched. The CDR3 region has the DNA TGCGCCAGAAGCACACTAGCGGGGGTAGTTCCTGAGCAGTTCTTC. Its protein is CARSTLAGVVPEQFF.

The chain joins TRBV5-1 to TRBJ2-6; TRBD2 might be the D (5 bases). Germline CDR1 is SGHRS and CDR2 is YFSETQ. The V gene lost 5 bases and the J gene lost 0 bases, with 9 bases spanning the gap. This CDR3 region has 15 residues. DNA for the CDR3: TGCGCCAGCAGGGCAGAGGGCTCTGGGGCCAACGTCCTGACTTTC. It encodes CASRAEGSGANVLTF.

This chain uses TRBV12-3 or TRBV12-4 with TRBJ2-7, with 9 bases that match TRBD1. The ends lost 6 bases at V and 7 bases at J; junction bases unmatched: 7. This CDR3 is 13 amino acids long. This chain's CDR3 is CASRWTGDGEQYF. DNA for the CDR3: TGTGCCAGCAGGTGGACAGGGGATGGTGAGCAGTACTTC.

The CDR3 reads CASSRGLNEQFF. The CDR3, as DNA: TGTGCCAGCAGCCGGGGACTAAATGAGCAGTTCTTC. The chain uses TRBV11-2 and TRBJ2-1, with 7 bases that match TRBD2. Germline CDR1 SGHAT, CDR2 FQNNGV. This CDR3 is 12 amino acids long. Trimming removed 5 bases from V and 7 bases from J; junction bases left unmatched: 2.

This clonotype has more than one count but fewer than ten. This sequence joins TRBV20-1 and TRBJ1-3; TRBD1 might be the D (5 bases). Trimming pared 0 bases from V and 1 base from J, leaving 10 bases between. Germline CDR1 DFQATT, CDR2 SNEGSKA (reference sequence). This CDR3 is built from 15 residues. CDR3 bases: TGCAGTGCTAGAGATGGGGGGTCATCTGGAAACACCATATATTTT. It translates to CSARDGGSSGNTIYF.

This clonotype was found a few times. V and J are TRBV2 and TRBJ1-6; D unresolved. This CDR3 has 15 amino acids. Trimming took 3 bases from V and 6 from J, leaving 12 bases between them. Germline values: CDR1 SNHLY, CDR2 FYNNEI. CDR3 protein: CASSDDLGGNSPLHF. CDR3 coding DNA: TGTGCCAGCAGTGACGACCTCGGCGGTAATTCACCCCTCCACTTT.

The chain joins TRBV4-3 to TRBJ2-7; 9 bases map to TRBD2. Trimming cost V 1 base and J 0 bases; bases outside gene matches: 4. This CDR3 comprises 16 residues. CDR1 and CDR2 from the germline V gene are LGHNA and YSLEER. CDR3 sequence (DNA): TGCGCCAGCAGCCAAGTGTGGGGACTAGCCTCCTACGAGCAGTACTTC. Protein: CASSQVWGLASYEQYF.

This clonotype was counted only a few times. The V call is TRBV12-3 or TRBV12-4, the J call TRBJ1-5; TRBD1 is a possible D gene (6 bases). The germline V and J ends were trimmed by 2 bases and 9 bases, with 14 bases remaining between them. This CDR3 is 14 amino acids long. Written as DNA, the CDR3 is TGTGCCAGCAGTTTAACAGGGCCCCAGGGGCCCCAGCATTTT. Translating it yields CASSLTGPQGPQHF.

This clonotype was detected ten times or more. The CDR3 is CASTLLSGGDYGYTF. DNA for the CDR3: TGTGCCAGCACTCTCTTGAGTGGGGGAGACTATGGCTACACCTTC. The chain has TRBV6-1 and TRBJ1-2; tentative D call: TRBD1 (5 bases). The CDR3 consists of 15 residues. CDR1 and CDR2 (germline): MNHNS, SASEGT. The ends were cut back, 7 bases at V and 3 bases at J, with 18 bases in the middle.

This clonotype occurred a few times. V is TRBV12-3 or TRBV12-4 and J is TRBJ1-1; 10 bases are a match to TRBD1. This CDR3 has 16 amino acids. Trimming cost V 4 bases and J 3 bases; bases outside gene matches: 8. The CDR3 is CASSSYPGTGDTEAFF. The CDR3 DNA reads TGTGCCAGCAGTTCCTACCCCGGGACAGGGGACACTGAAGCTTTCTTT.

The sample holds a few counts of this clonotype. The chain employs TRBV2 and TRBJ1-1; D not certain. This CDR3 contains 12 residues. V lost 8 bases and J 4 bases, leaving 11 bases between the germline ends. From germline, CDR1 is SNHLY and CDR2 FYNNEI. The chain's CDR3 is CASRSRVTEAFF. CDR3 sequence (DNA): TGTGCCAGCCGTAGTAGGGTCACTGAAGCTTTCTTT.

The chain joins TRBV27 to TRBJ1-2; 7 nucleotides agree with TRBD1. With V trimmed by 3 bases and J by 6 bases, 16 bases remained unmatched. This CDR3 is built from 17 residues. Germline assignment: CDR1 MNHEY and CDR2 SMNVEV (reference sequence). CDR3 sequence reads: CASSFFGSGMDRNGYTF. The CDR3 nucleotides read TGTGCCAGCAGTTTCTTCGGGAGTGGCATGGACAGGAATGGCTACACCTTC.

The V and J genes are TRBV5-1 and TRBJ2-7; TRBD1 agrees at 9 bases. The germline V gene encodes CDR1 SGHRS and CDR2 YFSETQ. The junction had 9 bases not matched to a gene; V was cut back by 0 bases and J by 5 bases. The CDR3 consists of 16 residues. The CDR3 region is CASSLGFRTGVNEQYF. The CDR3 coding sequence is TGCGCCAGCAGCTTGGGATTCCGGACAGGGGTTAACGAGCAGTACTTC.

This clonotype was found many times. The genes are TRBV12-3 or TRBV12-4 and TRBJ1-5, with D hard to call. This CDR3 has 13 amino acids. V lost 4 bases and J lost 4, with 8 bases in between. The CDR3 DNA sequence: TGTGCCAGCAGTTCGCGGGCGAATCAGCCCCAGCATTTT. Protein sequence: CASSSRANQPQHF.

This clonotype has only a few counts. The chain links TRBV6-1 to TRBJ2-5, with a possible D match to TRBD1 (5 bases). The germline gives CDR1 MNHNS, CDR2 SASEGT. The CDR3 contains 17 residues. Trimming took off 6 bases at V and 2 bases at J, with 22 bases between the two ends. CDR3 coding DNA: TGTGCCAGCAGGCAAATCCTCGGCAGGGAAGGGCAAGAGACCCAGTACTTC. Protein: CASRQILGREGQETQYF.

This clonotype came up a few times. In DNA, the CDR3 is TGTGCCAGCAGTTACGTTAGCGGGAGGCCGGTCAAGGGTGAGCAGTTCTTC. It specifies CASSYVSGRPVKGEQFF. This sequence joins TRBV6-2 or TRBV6-3 and TRBJ2-1, with TRBD2 matching 10 bases. CDR3 length: 17 amino acids. Germline CDR1 and CDR2: MNHEY and SVGEGT. V was pared by 2 bases and J by 9 bases, with 13 bases of the junction left unmatched.

This clonotype has at least ten counts. The chain has TRBV5-1 and TRBJ2-5, with D perhaps assigned TRBD1 or TRBD2 (5 bases each). The CDR3 extends over 11 amino acids. Per germline, CDR1 SGHRS and CDR2 YFSETQ. Trimming took off 5 bases at V and 5 bases at J, with 7 bases between the two ends. This chain's CDR3 is CASRGEETQYF. The CDR3 coding sequence is TGCGCCAGCAGGGGGGAGGAGACCCAGTACTTC.

The chain carries TRBV12-3 or TRBV12-4 and TRBJ2-1, with no clear D. V was clipped by 2 bases and J by 4 bases, with 9 bases between them. The CDR3 has 14 residues. This CDR3 reads CASSLSPLYNEQFF. CDR3 coding DNA: TGTGCCAGCAGTTTATCACCTCTATACAATGAGCAGTTCTTC.

The V and J genes are TRBV15 and TRBJ2-7, with D possibly called TRBD1 or TRBD2 (5 bases each). CDR3 length equals 12 residues. V lost 4 bases to trimming and J lost 4 bases, with 8 bases between them. Germline CDR1 is LNHNV and CDR2 is YYDKDF (reference sequence). DNA for the CDR3: TGTGCCACCAGCACGGGACGTTACGAGCAGTACTTC. Residues: CATSTGRYEQYF.

The V and J genes are TRBV6-5 and TRBJ2-3, with unresolved D. Trimming removed 2 bases from V and 4 bases from J, with 13 bases in between. CDR3 size: 15 residues. Looked up from germline, CDR1 is MNHEY and CDR2 is SVGAGI. CDR3 DNA: TGTGCCAGCAGTTACGGTTTAGTAAGGGCAGATACGCAGTATTTT. Translated: CASSYGLVRADTQYF.

This clonotype was seen a handful of times. The chain has TRBV5-5 and TRBJ2-2, with D tentatively TRBD1 (5 bases). Between the trimmed V and J ends, which lost 1 base and 5 bases, there was a span of 15 bases. CDR1 is SGHKS and CDR2 is YYEKEE in the germline V gene (reference sequence). The CDR3 spans 16 residues. The CDR3, as DNA: TGTGCCAGCAGCTTGATTCGGCAGGGTCAGACCGGGGAGCTGTTTTTT. As protein: CASSLIRQGQTGELFF. The whole variable domain, filled in from reference TRBV5-5 and TRBJ2-2, reads DAGVTQSPTHLIKTRGQQVTLRCSPISGHKSVSWYQQVLGQGPQFIFQYYEKEERGRGNFPDRFSARQFPNYSSELNVNALLLGDSALYLCASSLIRQGQTGELFFGEGSRLTVL.

The chain has TRBV5-1 and TRBJ2-1; TRBD1 or TRBD2 may be the D gene (5 bases each). The V and J ends lost 0 bases and 6 bases respectively, with 10 bases between them. This CDR3 spans 14 amino acids. Per germline, CDR1 SGHRS and CDR2 YFSETQ. The CDR3 reads CASSLEYGTNEQFF. In DNA, the CDR3 is TGCGCCAGCAGCTTGGAATACGGGACCAATGAGCAGTTCTTC.

This chain links TRBV10-2 with TRBJ2-2; possible D gene TRBD1, 6 bases. Trimming left V 8 bases short and J 2 bases short, with 9 bases between. Germline CDR1 WSHSY, CDR2 SAAADI. There are 13 residues in the CDR3. This CDR3 is CASAGTNTGELFF. The CDR3 DNA follows: TGCGCCAGCGCCGGGACAAACACCGGGGAGCTGTTTTTT.

This clonotype showed up just a few times. The chain employs TRBV7-2 and TRBJ2-5; the match to TRBD2 covers 8 bases. CDR3 length: 15 residues. From germline, CDR1 is SGHTA and CDR2 FQGNSA. Trimming removed 2 bases from V and 2 bases from J; junction bases left unmatched: 4. CDR3 in amino acids: CASSLTGGRQETQYF. CDR3 sequence (DNA): TGTGCCAGCAGCTTAACGGGGGGGCGGCAAGAGACCCAGTACTTC. Looking up the rest from reference TRBV7-2 and TRBJ2-5 gives the full variable domain: GAGVSQSPSNKVTEKGKDVELRCDPISGHTALYWYRQSLGQGLEFLIYFQGNSAPDKSGLPSDRFSAERTGGSVSTLTIQRTQQEDSAVYLCASSLTGGRQETQYFGPGTRLLVL.